This TCR beta chain originates from a study of blood T cell repertoires in COVID-19. The overall study: T cells, B-cell-depleted T cells, or PBMCs supplied cDNA or gDNA.

In the authors' methods: Scientists estimated how many nucleated cells there were by amplifying reference gene primers. Generated by immunoSEQ multiplex PCR, the TCRdb table keeps only in-frame clones and is missing some. The V and J calls and clone size come from that table; D and trimming were worked out from the DNA. The repertoire includes around 200,000 clones, about nine tenths of them detected once, and around 3.3% sits in the top ten. The CDR3 extends over 16 amino acids. Per the germline V gene, CDR1 is SGHTA and CDR2 is FQGNSA. The J segment lost 0 bases and the V segment lost 6 bases, leaving 3 bases of the junction unmatched.

Source material: peripheral blood. V usage is TRBV7-2 and J usage is TRBJ2-1; 12 positions agree with TRBD2. The TCR originated in a man aged 70 or older with acute or convalescent COVID-19. CDR3 in amino acids: CASRLAGGSSYNEQFF. Here the CDR3 DNA reads TGTGCCAGCAGACTAGCGGGGGGTTCCTCCTACAATGAGCAGTTCTTC.